This T cell receptor beta chain originates from a study of blood T cells in healthy people across ages (dated by TCRdb to between 2014 and 2017). Regarding the research as a whole: In model experiments, roughly one uniquely barcoded TCR beta cDNA molecule per two T cells was captured by template switching. Donors were grouped into four age groups: young (average roughly 15 years), middle-aged (around 39), aged (roughly 62) and long-lived (around 80). To avoid experimental bias, donors of different ages were spread randomly across the sequencing lanes. Using deep sequencing normalized with unique cDNA molecular identifiers, the study measured how TCR beta repertoire diversity changes with age. Two additional independent replicas of 1 million unique cDNA reads from the same blood draw were analyzed for two donors (one aged 18 to 30 and one aged 80 or older).

The study at large found these results: Because profiling used bulk unsorted PBMCs, naive and antigen-experienced compartments could not be compared conclusively. Compared with the aged group, the long-lived group had more naive CD4+ T cells, fewer expanded clones and increased TCR diversity, a pattern suggesting age selection. A strong correlation was found between observed TCR beta diversity and the percentage of naive T cells measured by flow cytometry. Observed TCR beta diversity per million T cells fell roughly linearly with age, and a significant reduction was already apparent by age around 40. Total diversity estimates from one million sequenced T cells were considered lower bounds and underestimates. Donor CMV infection status was unknown, potentially confounding age-related changes in expanded clonotypes.

This clonotype was counted once. The target of this receptor is not known. Per-base quality was not reported, and no clone a single base away is much larger than it. A lone read offers only weak evidence. CDR1 and CDR2, looked up from the germline V gene, are SGHTA and FQGNSA. Unmatched junction bases come to 15, with V trimmed by 5 bases and J by 9 bases. CDR3 length: 16 amino acids, cysteine to phenylalanine. Solely the CDR3 DNA is kept, with 48 bases framed from the first base. The donors were some 36 Caucasian individuals from Russia, aged roughly 6 to 90 years, who were systemically healthy. Each donor gave 8 to 10 milliliters of peripheral blood, drawn into EDTA-treated Vacutainer tubes. PBMCs were isolated by Ficoll-Paque density-gradient centrifugation, with at least 7 million obtained per sample. Total RNA, at least 6 micrograms per sample, was extracted from PBMCs with Trizol reagent. For every donor, flow cytometry on a PBMC aliquot measured the percentage of naive CD45RAhigh/CD27high T cells.

Library generation was performed with 5' RACE. TCRdb shows the sequencer as Illumina HiSeq 2500. The second PCR ran for roughly 7 to 11 cycles and used a J-beta primer mix along with a sample-barcoded 5' primer. A template-switch 5' adaptor carrying 12 random nucleotides introduced a unique molecular identifier onto each TCR beta cDNA molecule. Each sample yielded at least 2.5 million CDR3-containing paired-end reads. First-strand cDNA was synthesized from all RNA with the Mint cDNA synthesis kit, primed by a TRBC-specific oligonucleotide. Following uracil-DNA glycosylase treatment, a first 18-cycle PCR with universal primers M1SS and BC2_uni_R was performed on all cDNA. For the original study's pipeline: Normalization of each sample was performed by random selection of 1 million high-quality reads, each carrying a distinct molecular identifier. Reads with shared molecular identifiers were discarded instead of being binned into consensus sequences. MiTCR, set to a Q25 quality threshold and the strictest error-elimination algorithm, was used for CDR3 identification, clonotype clustering and error correction. Lower-bound total TCR beta diversity was estimated with a nonparametric unseen species model using Euler transformation. TCRdb applied fastp at Q25 and MiXCR to the public reads, then kept only in-frame beta chains. CDR3 protein sequences are deduplicated, and each keeps its most common genes and DNA. The authors' filters were not applied to this entry. The sample records roughly 700,000 distinct CDR3 sequences, around 49% of which are singletons. The leading ten clones occupy around 32% of the sample.

The chain is made from TRBV7-2 and TRBJ2-1, with TRBD2 matching 8 junction bases. The receptor comes from a woman aged 55-70 years in good health. Sequenced input: blood. DNA sequence: TGTGCCAGCAGCAAAAGGAGCGGGAGCCTAACCAGTGAGCAGTTCTTC. The encoded protein is CASSKRSGSLTSEQFF.